These 10 T cell receptor beta chains share one sample of origin, sequenced in a study of cytomegalovirus exposure and HLA in healthy donors. Primers included in the PCR were 60 Vbeta and 13 Jbeta primers. The assay was immunoSEQ multiplex PCR, and TCRdb's table has in-frame clones only and misses some. The data show 130,000 or so clones, with around 77% seen just once and around 5.5% held by the top ten. Sequencing was done on a sample of PBMCs. These receptors originate from a man aged 18 to 30 in good health and CMV-seropositive.

In nucleotides, the CDR3 is TGTGCCAGCAGTGGCGGGGCTTACCGGTACTTC. Protein: CASSGGAYRYF. The V call is TRBV25-1, the J call TRBJ2-7; TRBD2 might be the D (6 bases). V lost 4 bases and J 12 bases, leaving 13 bases between the germline ends. The CDR3 is 11 residues long. CDR1 and CDR2 (germline): MGHDK, SYGVNS.

This chain uses TRBV19 with TRBJ1-1; no clear D gene. Trimming took 6 bases from V and 1 from J, leaving 18 bases between them. Germline assignment: CDR1 LNHDA and CDR2 SQIVND (reference sequence). The CDR3 is made up of 16 amino acids. The CDR3 protein is CASRDRYQEGNTEAFF. For the CDR3, the DNA is TGTGCCAGTAGGGACCGGTATCAGGAGGGGAACACTGAAGCTTTCTTT. Full variable domain (remainder filled in from reference TRBV19 and TRBJ1-1): DGGITQSPKYLFRKEGQNVTLSCEQNLNHDAMYWYRQDPGQGLRLIYYSQIVNDFQKGDIAEGYSVSREKKESFPLTVTSAQKNPTAFYLCASRDRYQEGNTEAFFGQGTRLTVV.

This clone occurred once. A junction boundary mismatches the germline segment, possibly from a read error. The chain combines TRBV27 with TRBJ2-6, with a possible D match to TRBD1 (5 bases). The CDR3 is made up of 16 amino acids. Germline CDR1 and CDR2: MNHEY and SMNVEV (reference sequence). Here the CDR3 DNA reads TGTGCCAGCAGTTTAATCAGGGCCTCTGGGGCCAACGGCCTGACTTTC. Its protein product is CASSLIRASGANGLTF.

This chain joins TRBV27 and TRBJ1-3, with D possibly TRBD1 on 5 matching bases. Germline V lookup: CDR1 MNHEY, CDR2 SMNVEV (reference sequence). This CDR3 is built from 14 residues. Deletions cut 2 bases from V and 0 bases from J, with 5 bases between. The CDR3 nucleotides read TGTGCCAGCAGTTTAAGGGGCTCTGGAAACACCATATATTTT. Protein sequence: CASSLRGSGNTIYF.

Only a few counts were recorded for this clone. The genes are TRBV11-2 and TRBJ2-1; TRBD1 agrees at 10 bases. Germline V gene sequence: CDR1 SGHAT, CDR2 FQNNGV. The V and J ends lost 5 bases and 9 bases, in that order; junction bases with no gene match: 10. This CDR3 contains 15 residues. The CDR3 is CASSGRQGAIGEQFF. The DNA for the CDR3 is TGTGCCAGCAGCGGCCGACAGGGGGCGATCGGTGAGCAGTTCTTC.

About this clone itself: One junction end disagrees with the germline gene, perhaps due to a read error. The gene calls are TRBV4-2 and TRBJ2-2, with 13 bases aligning to TRBD2. Germline V gene lookup returns CDR1 LGHNA and CDR2 YNFKEQ. The CDR3 is 21 residues long. The DNA of the CDR3 is TGTGCCAGCAGCCAAGGCCAAGGACTAGCGGGAGATTATTCAGTCACCGGGGAGCTGTGTTTT. It encodes CASSQGQGLAGDYSVTGELCF.

The chain combines TRBV28 with TRBJ1-2; D is perhaps TRBD1 (5 bases). The V gene lost 6 bases and the J gene lost 1 base, with 21 bases spanning the gap. The CDR3 loop spans 17 amino acids. Germline V gene sequence: CDR1 MDHEN, CDR2 SYDVKM. CDR3 region: CASSRRTRPTFNYGYTF. For the CDR3, the DNA is TGTGCCAGCAGCCGTCGGACAAGGCCCACCTTTAACTATGGCTACACCTTC.

This clone turned up a few times. The CDR3 region is CASSTGQEGSTNEKLFF. The CDR3 nucleotides read TGTGCCAGCAGTACGGGACAGGAGGGGTCAACTAATGAAAAACTGTTTTTT. The chain couples TRBV27 to TRBJ1-4; TRBD1 matches at 8 bases. CDR1 and CDR2 from the germline V gene are MNHEY and SMNVEV (reference sequence). V lost 5 bases and J lost 0; bases outside the gene matches: 8. This CDR3 spans 17 amino acids.

This clone was picked up a small number of times. V and J are TRBV5-6 and TRBJ2-2; 8 bases align to TRBD2. The germline CDR1 and CDR2 sequences are SGHDT and YYEEEE. The CDR3 totals 15 residues. The V segment lost 4 bases and the J segment 0 bases; nucleotides outside the gene matches: 2. This CDR3 reads CASSPGGPNTGELFF. CDR3 nucleotide sequence: TGTGCCAGCAGCCCGGGGGGGCCGAACACCGGGGAGCTGTTTTTT.

The chain carries TRBV7-2 and TRBJ1-5; D gene unclear. Trimming stripped 5 bases from V and 2 bases from J, with 13 bases between. Germline values: CDR1 SGHTA, CDR2 FQGNSA. The CDR3 contains 15 residues. The CDR3 loop is CASSPRWGGNQPQHF. The CDR3, as DNA: TGTGCCAGCAGCCCGAGGTGGGGAGGCAATCAGCCCCAGCATTTT.